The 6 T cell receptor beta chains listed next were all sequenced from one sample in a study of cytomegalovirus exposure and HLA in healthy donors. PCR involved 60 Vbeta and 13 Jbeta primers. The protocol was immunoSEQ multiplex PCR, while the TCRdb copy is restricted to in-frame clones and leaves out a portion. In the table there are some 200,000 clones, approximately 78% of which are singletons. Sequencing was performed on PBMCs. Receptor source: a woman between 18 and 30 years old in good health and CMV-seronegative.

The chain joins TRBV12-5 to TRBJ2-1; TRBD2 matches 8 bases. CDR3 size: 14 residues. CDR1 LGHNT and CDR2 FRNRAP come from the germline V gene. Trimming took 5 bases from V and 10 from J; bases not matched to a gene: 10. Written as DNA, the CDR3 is TGTGCTAGTGGTACCCTCAGCGGGGGAGGGGAGCAGTTCTTC. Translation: CASGTLSGGGEQFF. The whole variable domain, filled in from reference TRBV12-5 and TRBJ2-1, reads DARVTQTPRHKVTEMGQEVTMRCQPILGHNTVFWYRQTMMQGLELLAYFRNRAPLDDSGMPKDRFSAEMPDATLATLKIQPSEPRDSAVYFCASGTLSGGGEQFFGPGTRLTVL.

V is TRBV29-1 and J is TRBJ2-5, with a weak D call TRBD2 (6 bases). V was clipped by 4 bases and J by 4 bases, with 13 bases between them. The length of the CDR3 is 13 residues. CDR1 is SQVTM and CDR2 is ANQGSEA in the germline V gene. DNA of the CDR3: TGCAGCGTTGCGTCCGGGGGTGGAGAGACCCAGTACTTC. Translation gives CSVASGGGETQYF. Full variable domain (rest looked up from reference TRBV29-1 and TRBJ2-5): SAVISQKPSRDICQRGTSLTIQCQVDSQVTMMFWYRQQPGQSLTLIATANQGSEATYESGFVIDKFPISRPNLTFSTLTVSNMSPEDSSIYLCSVASGGGETQYFGPGTRLLVL.

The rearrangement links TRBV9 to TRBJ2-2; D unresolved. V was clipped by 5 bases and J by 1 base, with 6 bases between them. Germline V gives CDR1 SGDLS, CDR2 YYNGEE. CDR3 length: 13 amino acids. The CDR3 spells CASRQVNTGELFF. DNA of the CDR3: TGTGCCAGCAGGCAGGTGAACACCGGGGAGCTGTTTTTT.

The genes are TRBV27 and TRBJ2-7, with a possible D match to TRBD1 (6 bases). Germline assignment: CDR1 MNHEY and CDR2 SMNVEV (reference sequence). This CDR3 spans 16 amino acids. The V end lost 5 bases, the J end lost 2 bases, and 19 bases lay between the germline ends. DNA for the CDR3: TGTGCCAGCAGTGTCACCGGGACACTCCTGACCTACGAGCAGTACTTC. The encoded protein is CASSVTGTLLTYEQYF.

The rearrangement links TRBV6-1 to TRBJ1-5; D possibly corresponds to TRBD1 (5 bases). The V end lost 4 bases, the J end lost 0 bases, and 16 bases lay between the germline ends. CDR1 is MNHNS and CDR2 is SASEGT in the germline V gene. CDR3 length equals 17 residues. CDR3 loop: CASSGQGLRSSNQPQHF. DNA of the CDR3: TGTGCCAGCAGTGGGCAGGGCTTGAGGTCTAGCAATCAGCCCCAGCATTTT.

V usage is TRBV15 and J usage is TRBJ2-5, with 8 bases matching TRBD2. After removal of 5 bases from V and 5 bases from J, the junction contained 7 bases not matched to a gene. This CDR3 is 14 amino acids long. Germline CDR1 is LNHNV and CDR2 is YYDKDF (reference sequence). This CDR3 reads CATSFRTSPETQYF. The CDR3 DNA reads TGTGCCACCAGCTTCCGGACTAGCCCGGAGACCCAGTACTTC. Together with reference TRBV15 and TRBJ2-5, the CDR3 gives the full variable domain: DAMVIQNPRYQVTQFGKPVTLSCSQTLNHNVMYWYQQKSSQAPKLLFHYYDKDFNNEADTPDNFQSRRPNTSFCFLDIRSPGLGDTAMYLCATSFRTSPETQYFGPGTRLLVL.